Sequencing of this T cell receptor beta chain was carried out in a study of blood T cell repertoires in COVID-19. The assay was immunoSEQ multiplex PCR, and TCRdb's table has in-frame clones only and misses some. Of under 300,000 clones in the sample, about 85% were seen once. Trimming cost V 5 bases and J 5 bases, with 16 bases left between them. Germline V gene sequence: CDR1 MNHEY, CDR2 SMNVEV (reference sequence). The CDR3 runs to 15 residues. Sequencing input: peripheral blood. This chain joins TRBV27 and TRBJ1-5, with a weak D call TRBD1 (6 bases). The clonotype was recovered from a man in his late teens or twenties with active or convalescent COVID-19. The CDR3 sequence is CASSGVYRDDQPQHF. The CDR3 nucleotides read TGTGCCAGCAGTGGGGTTTACAGGGATGATCAGCCCCAGCATTTT.